A selection of T cell receptor beta chains follows, all from one sample in a study of blood T cells in healthy people across ages. A single record per CDR3 protein comes from TCRdb applying MiXCR to the 5' RACE reads. Of around 1,500,000 distinct CDR3 sequences in the sample, 28% were seen once. The source material was blood. The receptors here all came from a woman aged 25 to 39 in good health. CDR3s include the opening cysteine and the closing phenylalanine or tryptophan. D genes are given only for firm matches. Clone sizes are given selectively: once, few, many, or a class where the clone is expanded.

NA,TRBJ1-2,TRBV12-3/TRBV12-4,NA,CASRLRATNYGYTF,TGTGCCAGCAGGTTACGGGCCACTAACTATGGCTACACCTTC
many,TRBJ1-5,TRBV7-2,TRBD1,CASSKVGQGRYQPQHF,TGTGCCAGCAGCAAGGTGGGACAGGGACGTTATCAGCCCCAGCATTTT
NA,TRBJ2-5,TRBV12-3/TRBV12-4,NA,CASSLDRGAQETQYF,TGTGCCAGCAGTTTGGATAGGGGGGCCCAAGAGACCCAGTACTTC
few,TRBJ2-3,TRBV6-4,TRBD1,CASSRQGNTDAQYF,TGTGCCAGCAGCCGACAGGGGAACACAGATGCGCAGTATTTT
NA,TRBJ2-1,TRBV6-1,TRBD1,CASSSRTGGDEQFF,TGTGCCAGCAGTTCAAGGACAGGGGGGGATGAGCAGTTCTTC
NA,TRBJ2-7,TRBV6-2/TRBV6-3,TRBD2,CASRSGGVRPEQYF,TGTGCCAGCAGGTCCGGGGGGGTCCGTCCCGAGCAGTACTTC
NA,TRBJ2-6,TRBV3-1,NA,CASNRVGSGANVLTF,TGTGCCAGCAACCGGGTTGGATCTGGGGCCAACGTCCTGACTTTC
NA,TRBJ2-1,TRBV6-2/TRBV6-3,TRBD2,CASRGIAGGGYNEQFF,TGTGCCAGCAGGGGGATAGCGGGAGGCGGTTACAATGAGCAGTTCTTC
few,TRBJ2-7,TRBV7-9,NA,CASSGQNGAREQYF,TGTGCCAGCAGCGGTCAAAACGGAGCGAGGGAGCAGTACTTC
once,TRBJ2-1,TRBV4-1,NA,CASSPGQGRETQFF,TGCGCCAGCAGCCCCGGCCAAGGACGAGAGACCCAGTTCTTC
NA,TRBJ2-1,TRBV3-1,TRBD1,CASSHRQGRTYNEQFF,TGTGCCAGCAGCCATCGACAGGGGCGAACCTACAATGAGCAGTTCTTC
once,TRBJ1-1,TRBV12-3/TRBV12-4,TRBD1,CASGMGQRASGAFF,TGTGCCAGCGGGATGGGACAGAGGGCAAGCGGGGCTTTCTTT
once,TRBJ1-1,TRBV18,NA,CASSPRGKQLNTEAFF,TGTGCCAGCTCACCTAGGGGCAAACAGTTGAACACTGAAGCTTTCTTT